This TCR beta chain was recovered during a study of Ad26.COV2.S vaccination and SARS-CoV-2 variants. At the level of the study: Administration of Ad26.COV2.S was intramuscular, either once or twice 56 days apart. Study-wide points: Analytic work on TCR breadth and depth might have understated the full extent of total T cell responses. Vaccine recipients and placebo recipients showed similar non-spike TCR breadth.

This CDR3 is built from 14 residues. Germline loops: CDR1 MGHRA, CDR2 YSYEKL. Trimming removed 4 bases at V and 1 base at J, with 10 bases between. Treatment denoted: some 20 received Ad26.COV2.S at low or high dose, single or two shots; 5 received placebo; per-sample allocation not given. Repertoires come from day 63 after the first vaccine or placebo injection. It was an adult aged 18-55 years in Boston who was the donor. Here immunoSEQ multiplex PCR was the method, and the copy in TCRdb shows in-frame clones only, minus some. The sample holds about 460,000 clones, about nine tenths seen once. As to this clone: Its antigen is unknown.

The chain combines TRBV4-1 with TRBJ1-1; unclear D gene. The source of this sequence is a person between 18 and 65 years old who received the Ad26.COV2.S COVID-19 vaccine or a placebo. Sequences were derived from peripheral blood, sampled in a trial of Ad26.COV2.S vaccine versus placebo. Here the CDR3 reads CASSLSGRNTEAFF. Here the CDR3 DNA reads TGCGCCAGCAGCCTCTCGGGGAGGAACACTGAAGCTTTCTTT.